Listed below are T cell receptor beta chains from one sample, sequenced in a study of shared clonotypes between healthy human individuals. Some clones are missing from TCRdb's copy, which holds only in-frame ones; the method was immunoSEQ multiplex PCR. The sample holds roughly 490,000 clones, approximately 80% seen once. Sequencing was performed on PBMCs. The receptors were gathered from a woman aged 40 to 49 in good health. Some clones in this sample may be carry-over from other donors' samples. CDR3s leave out the opening cysteine and the closing phenylalanine or tryptophan. Clone size is shown for a subset of rows, as once, few, many or a class of expanded clone.

>TRBJ2-7|NA|TRBV19
ASSIGAGFSYEQY
>TRBJ2-5|NA|TRBV5-1
ASSLLGGVETQY
>TRBJ2-7|NA|TRBV28
ASSLNGGPSYEQY
>TRBJ1-2|few|TRBV4-3
ASSLTLTEGGYT
>TRBJ2-1|NA|TRBV7-2
ASSLQGANEQF
>TRBJ1-6|NA|TRBV27
ASSLGLHNSPLH
>TRBJ2-7|NA|TRBV28
ASSSRHGTYEQY
>TRBJ1-1|NA|TRBV28
ASSGGREAF
>TRBJ2-5|few|TRBV18
ASSPNPGTARETQY
>TRBJ2-1|few|TRBV5-1
ASSLALAGGLRYEQF
>TRBJ2-1|many|TRBV19
ASSSTGGRYNEQF
>TRBJ2-1|few|TRBV9
ASSVGGSGYNEQF
>TRBJ2-7|few|TRBV27
ASGRGISYEQY
>TRBJ1-1|NA|TRBV7-9
ASSLPLGTAEAF
>TRBJ1-2|few|TRBV30
AGGQGHYGYT
>TRBJ2-1|NA|TRBV5-4
ASSLIVPPWF
>TRBJ2-6|NA|TRBV7-3
ASSLIHSSGANVLT
>TRBJ2-3|NA|TRBV5-4
ASSLEVADTQY
>TRBJ2-1|NA|TRBV28
ASSSPENNEQF
>TRBJ2-3|few|TRBV29-1
SVRQGGTDTQY
>TRBJ1-2|NA|TRBV23-1
ASSPTGYT
>TRBJ2-7|once|TRBV5-1
ASSSTGTYEQY
>TRBJ1-1|many|TRBV7-6
ASTRGGGNTEAF
>TRBJ2-5|NA|TRBV14
ASSQVWETQY
>TRBJ2-2|NA|TRBV12-5
ASGLPRRLGAPGELF
>TRBJ2-1|NA|TRBV5-1
ASSQDVNEQF
>TRBJ1-2|NA|TRBV2
ASSPSGQGNGYT
>TRBJ2-5|NA|TRBV5-1
ASSNNRDRGETQY
>TRBJ2-7|NA|TRBV6-5
ASTTDTNSYEQY
>TRBJ2-5|few|TRBV7-9
ASSLAGQYQETQY
>TRBJ2-1|NA|TRBV4-1
ASSQGVGRYEQF
>TRBJ2-3|NA|TRBV4-1
ASSQVGQREIADTQY
>TRBJ2-1|NA|TRBV2
AIYKSYEQF
>TRBJ2-3|few|TRBV29-1
SVTPGAGGDTQY
>TRBJ2-7|NA|TRBV30
AWSMTAYEQY
>TRBJ2-1|NA|TRBV28
ASSPRQAPHEQF
>TRBJ2-7|NA|TRBV28
ASRSTRTGGHEQY
>TRBJ1-1|NA|TRBV21-1
ASSPGAF
>TRBJ1-4|NA|TRBV28
ASSLQGSEKLF
>TRBJ1-2|NA|TRBV6-1
ASVKEERYGYT
>TRBJ2-3|many|TRBV15
ATSRGGIGDTQY
>NA|once|TRBV29-1
SVEPGLARTTYEQY
>TRBJ1-5|once|TRBV7-8
ASSVDRGGNQPQH
>TRBJ2-4|many|TRBV29-1
SVEVAKNIQY
>TRBJ2-3|NA|TRBV10-3
ATREHIAGDTDTQY
>TRBJ2-3|NA|TRBV28
ASSLGGSTDTQY
>TRBJ2-5|NA|TRBV28
ASNEGGQETQY
>TRBJ2-7|NA|TRBV19
ASSAGLVYEQY
>TRBJ2-5|once|TRBV7-6
ASSFRTSYYQETQY
>TRBJ2-1|many|TRBV4-3
ASSQWSSGGAYNEQF
>TRBJ2-1|NA|TRBV15
ATSRAPSSYNEQF
>TRBJ1-2|NA|TRBV18
ASSPSENNYGYT
>TRBJ2-2|NA|TRBV19
ASSTHDRPTGELF
>TRBJ1-5|NA|TRBV7-8
ASSLDRGQPQH